This TCR beta chain is from a study of cytomegalovirus exposure and HLA in healthy donors. Overall study results and limits: In a later analysis, an Asian-associated ancestry cluster reportedly showed fewer N-insertions than the approximately 620-donor mean. In a later analysis, parvovirus B19, influenza, CMV and Epstein-Barr virus appeared linked to several top co-occurrence clusters. Earlier analysis yielded a pattern in which most TCR beta V segments were productive about 90% or about 30% of the time.

PCR amplification relied on 60 Vbeta primers (plus 13 Jbeta primers). Here immunoSEQ multiplex PCR was the method, and the copy in TCRdb shows in-frame clones only, minus some. This table has 100,000 or so clones, around 74% appearing once. Germline CDR1 is GTSNPN and CDR2 is SVGIG (reference sequence). Trimming shortened V by 0 bases and J by 0 bases, and 6 bases separated the two germline ends. The CDR3 is 14 residues long. A word on this clone: No antigen is known for it.

The gene calls are TRBV30 and TRBJ1-3; D unresolved. The sample comprised PBMCs. This sequence originates from a man aged 30-40 years in good health and CMV-seropositive. The CDR3 spells CAWSVWSSGNTIYF. The DNA of the CDR3 is TGTGCCTGGAGTGTCTGGAGCTCTGGAAACACCATATATTTT.